Reported below is one TCR beta chain. Its antigen remains unidentified. This entry comes from a study of shared clonotypes between healthy human individuals. The study's findings and limits: There were few donors, and this limited the genetic and exposure-history diversity represented.

Per the authors' pipeline: Filtering of immunoSEQ junctional sequences could not match full-length read filtering. Libraries were prepared by immunoSEQ multiplex PCR; TCRdb keeps only in-frame clonotypes and omits some of them. For V, J and clone size, that table is used; D and trimming come from the DNA. There are hundreds of thousands of clones in the sample; about 96% occur only once, and more than 0.3% lies in the top ten. The source of this sequence is a man aged 25-45 years in good health. The specimen was memory CD8+ T cells sorted from blood. Subset meaning: CD45RO+ cells pooled with CCR7-negative TemRA cells.

The CDR3 nucleotides are TGTGCCAGCAGCCGATACTATGAGCAGTTCTTC. Translated, it gives CASSRYYEQFF. The gene calls are TRBV14 and TRBJ2-1; D not certain. Trimming left V 4 bases short and J 8 bases short, with 6 bases between. Looked up from germline, CDR1 is SGHDN and CDR2 is FVKESK. CDR3 size: 11 residues.